Below, 26 T cell receptor beta chains from the same sample are listed, as sequenced in a study of PD-1 blockade in mismatch repair-deficient tumors. Produced via immunoSEQ multiplex PCR; TCRdb's table is partial and in-frame only. Here the sample spans 120,000 or so clones, roughly nine tenths being singletons. Here the sequenced sample was peripheral blood, taken 44 weeks after starting pembrolizumab. The receptors stem from an adult with mismatch repair-deficient cancer.

The chain recombines TRBV5-6 with TRBJ2-3, with D perhaps matching TRBD1 or TRBD2 (5 bases each). Germline V CDR1 and CDR2: SGHDT, YYEEEE. This CDR3 is 14 amino acids long. V dropped 4 bases and J dropped 4 bases, with 13 bases sitting between them. For the CDR3, the DNA is TGTGCCAGCAGCCTGACCGTGGGGGCAGATACGCAGTATTTT. Translating it yields CASSLTVGADTQYF.

The genes are TRBV2 and TRBJ2-1; 12 bases map to TRBD2. The CDR3 is made up of 14 amino acids. Germline CDR1 is SNHLY and CDR2 is FYNNEI. V trimming: 10 bases; J trimming: 5 bases; junction bases outside the gene matches: 6. The CDR3 DNA sequence: TGTGCCAACAATCTAGCGGGAGGGAACAATGAGCAGTTCTTC. Translation: CANNLAGGNNEQFF.

V is TRBV5-1 and J is TRBJ2-5; D ambiguous. The germline gives CDR1 SGHRS, CDR2 YFSETQ. The CDR3 is 14 amino acids. V was shortened by 3 bases and J by 3 bases, with 12 bases between the two germline ends. CDR3 bases: TGCGCCAGCAGCTCCGGACGGTCAGAAGAGACCCAGTACTTC. Residues: CASSSGRSEETQYF.

V usage is TRBV6-1 and J usage is TRBJ2-7, with a weak D call TRBD1 (6 bases). The germline V and J ends were trimmed by 6 bases and 3 bases, with 15 bases remaining between them. Germline V gene lookup returns CDR1 MNHNS and CDR2 SASEGT. The CDR3 runs to 14 residues. CDR3: CASSTGTIDYEQYF. Written as DNA, the CDR3 is TGTGCCAGCAGCACCGGGACAATAGACTACGAGCAGTACTTC.

The CDR3 DNA is TGTGCCAGCAACAACCGGCCGGGACTAGCGACCGGCGAAAGCTCCTACGAGCAGTACTTC. This sequence encodes CASNNRPGLATGESSYEQYF. The rearrangement links TRBV28 to TRBJ2-7; 10 bases fit TRBD2. The CDR3 contains 20 residues. V shed 7 bases and J 0 bases; nucleotides not matched to a gene: 21. Germline assignment: CDR1 MDHEN and CDR2 SYDVKM.

For this clone: One end of the junction does not line up with germline, which may come from a read error. The chain links TRBV7-9 to TRBJ2-2; D gene unclear. The germline V gene has CDR1 SEHNR and CDR2 FQNEAQ (reference sequence). The CDR3 sequence is 14 residues long. CDR3 sequence reads: CASRLGRVAGELFF. DNA of the CDR3: TGTGCCAGCAGGTTAGGACGGGTCGCCGGGGAGCTGTTTTTT.

This sequence joins TRBV19 and TRBJ2-3; 12 bases fit TRBD1. Germline CDR1 LNHDA, CDR2 SQIVND (reference sequence). V was pared by 6 bases and J by 6 bases, with 16 bases of the junction left unmatched. This CDR3 spans 18 amino acids. The CDR3 nucleotides read TGTGCCAGTAGCCCTACCGGGACAGGGGGCTTTGCCACGGATACGCAGTATTTT. Its translation: CASSPTGTGGFATDTQYF. The whole variable domain, filled in from reference TRBV19 and TRBJ2-3, reads DGGITQSPKYLFRKEGQNVTLSCEQNLNHDAMYWYRQDPGQGLRLIYYSQIVNDFQKGDIAEGYSVSREKKESFPLTVTSAQKNPTAFYLCASSPTGTGGFATDTQYFGPGTRLTVL.

This chain uses TRBV10-3 with TRBJ1-1; D gene uncertain. The CDR3 spans 14 residues. V was cut by 6 bases and J by 5 bases, with 16 bases left in between. The V gene's germline CDR1 is ENHRY and CDR2 SYGVKD. The CDR3 sequence: CAIRSRGWETEAFF. CDR3 bases: TGTGCCATCAGGTCCCGGGGATGGGAAACTGAAGCTTTCTTT.

The rearrangement uses TRBV11-3 and TRBJ2-3, with a weak D call TRBD2 (5 bases). V lost 5 bases and J lost 6, with 27 bases in between. The CDR3 extends over 18 amino acids. Germline-derived CDR1 and CDR2 are SGHNT and YENEEA. CDR3 loop: CASSRRLGLYGLGDTQYF. CDR3 nucleotides: TGTGCCAGCAGCCGGAGATTAGGACTCTACGGATTAGGGGATACGCAGTATTTT. The full variable domain, rest sourced from reference TRBV11-3 and TRBJ2-3, is EAGVVQSPRYKIIEKKQPVAFWCNPISGHNTLYWYLQNLGQGPELLIRYENEEAVDDSQLPKDRFSAERLKGVDSTLKIQPAELGDSAVYLCASSRRLGLYGLGDTQYFGPGTRLTVL.

V gene TRBV27 combines with J gene TRBJ1-5; no clear D. The CDR3 runs to 12 residues. Germline assignment: CDR1 MNHEY and CDR2 SMNVEV (reference sequence). The V gene lost 4 bases and the J gene lost 10 bases, with 11 bases spanning the gap. The CDR3 bases are TGTGCCAGCAGTTCCCACCCTGCTCCCCAGCATTTT. This gives the protein CASSSHPAPQHF.

This chain uses TRBV11-2 with TRBJ2-7, with unresolved D. Germline assignment: CDR1 SGHAT and CDR2 FQNNGV. V lost 5 bases and J 5 bases, leaving 16 bases between the germline ends. The CDR3 has 14 residues. The DNA of the CDR3 is TGTGCCAGCAGCATACGCCCCCCGGTCCACGAGCAGTACTTC. Its protein product is CASSIRPPVHEQYF.

The chain carries TRBV28 and TRBJ2-3, with 7 bases fitting TRBD1. Per germline, CDR1 MDHEN and CDR2 SYDVKM. CDR3 size: 19 residues. Unmatched junction bases numbered 21, after V lost 5 bases and J lost 4 bases. Written as DNA, the CDR3 is TGTGCCAGCAGTCCGCAATCCGGGACAGATATCCGGCGCCCAGATACGCAGTATTTT. Amino acids: CASSPQSGTDIRRPDTQYF. Together with reference TRBV28 and TRBJ2-3, the CDR3 gives the full variable domain: DVKVTQSSRYLVKRTGEKVFLECVQDMDHENMFWYRQDPGLGLRLIYFSYDVKMKEKGDIPEGYSVSREKKERFSLILESASTNQTSMYLCASSPQSGTDIRRPDTQYFGPGTRLTVL.

The chain links TRBV11-2 to TRBJ2-1; the match to TRBD1 covers 8 bases. The CDR3 extends over 16 amino acids. Germline V gene data show CDR1 as SGHAT and CDR2 as FQNNGV. V trimming: 3 bases; J trimming: 3 bases; junction bases outside the gene matches: 7. In nucleotides, the CDR3 is TGTGCCAGCAGCTTCTCTCGACAGGGGATCTACAATGAGCAGTTCTTC. As protein: CASSFSRQGIYNEQFF.

The rearrangement joins TRBV27 to TRBJ2-1; unclear D gene. Trimming cost V 3 bases and J 9 bases, with 12 bases left between them. CDR3 length: 13 amino acids. From germline, CDR1 is MNHEY and CDR2 SMNVEV (reference sequence). CDR3 sequence: CASSFGPGGEQFF. The CDR3 DNA sequence: TGTGCCAGCAGTTTCGGTCCGGGCGGTGAGCAGTTCTTC.

The chain has TRBV28 and TRBJ2-7; 8 bases match TRBD1. The CDR3 covers 14 residues. The V segment lost 5 bases and the J segment 5 bases; nucleotides outside the gene matches: 8. Germline V gives CDR1 MDHEN, CDR2 SYDVKM. The chain's CDR3 is CASSPPPTGDEQYF. The CDR3 bases are TGTGCCAGCAGTCCCCCCCCGACAGGGGACGAGCAGTACTTC.

This clone was detected only once. The chain links TRBV29-1 to TRBJ2-1; possibly TRBD2 for D (6 bases). The CDR3 runs 15 residues. V was cut by 4 bases and J by 1 base, with 14 bases left in between. The V gene's germline CDR1 is SQVTM and CDR2 ANQGSEA. CDR3: CSVVHGGISYNEQFF. The DNA of the CDR3 is TGCAGCGTTGTGCACGGCGGGATTTCCTACAATGAGCAGTTCTTC.

The chain has TRBV19 and TRBJ2-1; unclear D gene. CDR1 LNHDA and CDR2 SQIVND come from the germline V gene (reference sequence). The CDR3 consists of 13 residues. Trimming cost V 2 bases and J 9 bases, with 11 bases left between them. The CDR3, as DNA: TGTGCCAGTAGTATATCCCCCTGGGGTGAGCAGTTCTTC. It is translated as CASSISPWGEQFF.

The CDR3 reads CSVDDNVLTF. The CDR3 region has the DNA TGCAGCGTTGACGACAACGTCCTGACTTTC. This rearrangement joins TRBV29-1 to TRBJ2-6, with D hard to call. Trimming removed 3 bases at V and 9 bases at J, with 3 bases between. CDR3 length: 10 residues. Germline CDR1 reads SQVTM; CDR2 reads ANQGSEA.

This chain's CDR3 is CASSQLRGVKWTRGQETQYF. CDR3 coding DNA: TGCGCCAGCAGCCAATTAAGAGGAGTTAAGTGGACGCGGGGCCAAGAGACCCAGTACTTC. The chain couples TRBV4-1 to TRBJ2-5, with a possible D match to TRBD2 (6 bases). Trimming pared 2 bases from V and 1 base from J, leaving 26 bases between. Germline loops: CDR1 MGHRA, CDR2 YSYEKL. This CDR3 contains 20 residues.

With respect to this clone: The sample holds other DNA sequences that translate to the same CDR3. The CDR3 here is CASSLAGGNTEAFF. The CDR3 bases are TGCGCCAGCAGCTTGGCCGGGGGGAACACTGAAGCTTTCTTT. The chain links TRBV5-1 to TRBJ1-1; TRBD1 might be the D (5 bases). CDR1 and CDR2 from the germline V gene are SGHRS and YFSETQ. CDR3 length: 14 residues. The ends were cut back, 0 bases at V and 1 base at J, with 7 bases in the middle.

The chain recombines TRBV9 with TRBJ2-3; 7 bases align to TRBD1. This CDR3 contains 17 residues. The germline gives CDR1 SGDLS, CDR2 YYNGEE. The V gene end was trimmed by 4 bases and the J gene end by 2 bases; junction bases not matched to a gene: 13. The CDR3 here is CASSLRIGTEYTDTQYF. DNA for the CDR3: TGTGCCAGCAGCCTTAGGATCGGGACAGAGTACACAGATACGCAGTATTTT.

The chain links TRBV4-3 to TRBJ1-1, with 7 bases that match TRBD1. Germline CDR1 reads LGHNA; CDR2 reads YSLEER. There are 17 residues in the CDR3. The V and J ends lost 1 base and 0 bases, in that order; junction bases with no gene match: 8. The chain's CDR3 is CASSQAIPGQMNTEAFF. In DNA form, the CDR3 reads TGCGCCAGCAGCCAAGCAATTCCGGGACAGATGAACACTGAAGCTTTCTTT.

V and J are TRBV11-2 and TRBJ1-1, with D possibly matching TRBD1 (5 bases). The CDR3 loop spans 15 amino acids. The V end was cut by 5 bases, the J end by 0 bases, with 13 bases between. CDR1 and CDR2 from the germline V gene are SGHAT and FQNNGV. The CDR3, as DNA: TGTGCCAGCAGCCTAACCGGGACGGTGAACACTGAAGCTTTCTTT. Translation gives CASSLTGTVNTEAFF.

The chain couples TRBV7-9 to TRBJ2-7; perhaps TRBD2 as D (10 bases). Germline V CDR1 and CDR2: SEHNR, FQNEAQ (reference sequence). The length of the CDR3 is 17 residues. V dropped 8 bases and J dropped 5 bases, with 28 bases sitting between them. In DNA, the CDR3 is TGTGCCAGCGGCTCGTATAAGCGGGGGGGGACAGGGAACGAGCAGTACTTC. Its translation is CASGSYKRGGTGNEQYF.

CDR3 loop: CASSSLRVRGILEQYF. CDR3 in DNA: TGTGCCAGCAGCTCCCTACGTGTGCGGGGGATACTCGAGCAGTACTTC. This chain joins TRBV7-8 and TRBJ2-7; 7 bases are shared with TRBD2. Trimming at V came to 4 bases and at J to 6 bases, leaving 15 bases not matched to a gene. This CDR3 comprises 16 residues. The germline CDR1 and CDR2 sequences are SGHVS and FQNEAQ.

The chain has TRBV7-9 and TRBJ2-1, with D maybe TRBD2 (6 bases). This CDR3 region has 14 residues. With 2 bases removed from V and 6 bases from J, the gap between germline ends came to 11 bases. Germline CDR1 reads SEHNR; CDR2 reads FQNEAQ (reference sequence). CDR3 residues: CASSLIAETNEQFF. The CDR3 nucleotides read TGTGCCAGCAGCTTAATAGCGGAGACCAATGAGCAGTTCTTC.